These 30 T cell receptor beta chains were all obtained from the same sample, sequenced in a study of T cell responses to AZD1222 COVID-19 vaccine. The protocol was immunoSEQ multiplex PCR, while the TCRdb copy is restricted to in-frame clones and leaves out a portion. Among 150,000 or so clones listed, about 91% were seen once. Sequenced here: peripheral blood, sampled on day 0 of AZD1222 vaccination. Receptors were obtained from an adult in good health.

V is TRBV28 and J is TRBJ1-5; tentative D call: TRBD1 (5 bases). Between the trimmed V and J ends, which lost 5 bases and 0 bases, there was a span of 8 bases. CDR3 length: 14 amino acids. In germline, CDR1 is MDHEN, CDR2 SYDVKM. CDR3 nucleotide sequence: TGTGCCAGCAGTCTTGACAGTAGCAATCAGCCCCAGCATTTT. Translating gives CASSLDSSNQPQHF.

The chain is built from TRBV4-1 and TRBJ2-1, with TRBD2 matching over 8 bases. The CDR3 consists of 19 residues. J lost 7 bases, V lost 1 base, and 18 bases had no gene match. Germline values: CDR1 MGHRA, CDR2 YSYEKL. The CDR3 sequence is CASSQGAVPGRARVNEQFF. The CDR3 nucleotides are TGCGCCAGCAGCCAAGGAGCGGTCCCCGGGAGGGCCCGGGTTAATGAGCAGTTCTTC.

CDR3 amino acids: CASSPLALGEQFF. CDR3 nucleotides: TGTGCCAGCAGCCCACTAGCGCTCGGGGAGCAGTTCTTC. This sequence joins TRBV5-4 and TRBJ2-1, with 7 bases matching TRBD2. Germline V gene sequence: CDR1 SGHNT, CDR2 YYREEE (reference sequence). V was clipped by 4 bases and J by 10 bases; unmatched bases: 8. The CDR3 is 13 residues long.

The chain carries TRBV7-8 and TRBJ2-6, with D possibly matching TRBD2 (5 bases). There are 18 residues in the CDR3. Trimming took 1 base from V and 0 from J, leaving 13 bases between them. In germline, CDR1 is SGHVS, CDR2 FQNEAQ. The CDR3 sequence: CASSLVPGTSSGANVLTF. The DNA for the CDR3 is TGTGCCAGCAGCTTAGTTCCGGGAACATCCTCTGGGGCCAACGTCCTGACTTTC.

The chain couples TRBV7-9 to TRBJ1-1; tentatively, D is TRBD1 (6 bases). The CDR3 spans 19 residues. Germline assignment: CDR1 SEHNR and CDR2 FQNEAQ (reference sequence). The V gene lost 2 bases and the J gene lost 0 bases, with 22 bases spanning the gap. CDR3 in amino acids: CASSLFGGGRDIVNTEAFF. CDR3 sequence (DNA): TGTGCCAGCAGCTTATTCGGTGGGGGTAGGGACATAGTGAACACTGAAGCTTTCTTT.

The chain has TRBV7-9 and TRBJ1-1; 8 positions agree with TRBD1. The germline V gene has CDR1 SEHNR and CDR2 FQNEAQ (reference sequence). V lost 1 base to trimming and J lost 1 base; unmatched junction nucleotides: 2. CDR3 length equals 15 residues. The CDR3 reads CASSLGQGKNTEAFF. Written as DNA, the CDR3 is TGTGCCAGCAGCTTAGGACAGGGGAAGAACACTGAAGCTTTCTTT. Looking up the rest from reference TRBV7-9 and TRBJ1-1 gives the full variable domain: DTGVSQNPRHKITKRGQNVTFRCDPISEHNRLYWYRQTLGQGPEFLTYFQNEAQLEKSRLLSDRFSAERPKGSFSTLEIQRTEQGDSAMYLCASSLGQGKNTEAFFGQGTRLTVV.

In DNA, the CDR3 is TGCGCCAGCAGCTCGTCAGACAGGGGTTTCACCGGGGAGCTGTTTTTT. This encodes CASSSSDRGFTGELFF. V usage is TRBV5-1 and J usage is TRBJ2-2; the match to TRBD1 covers 8 bases. V shed 3 bases and J 4 bases; nucleotides not matched to a gene: 8. Germline V gives CDR1 SGHRS, CDR2 YFSETQ. CDR3 length: 16 residues.

V gene TRBV5-1 combines with J gene TRBJ2-1, with no clear D. Trimming shortened V by 1 base and J by 10 bases, and 12 bases separated the two germline ends. Germline loops: CDR1 SGHRS, CDR2 YFSETQ. The CDR3 totals 13 residues. This CDR3 reads CASSLSGVVEQFF. The CDR3 region has the DNA TGCGCCAGCAGCTTGTCTGGGGTAGTGGAGCAGTTCTTC.

The rearrangement links TRBV5-1 to TRBJ1-6; 7 nucleotides line up with TRBD1. CDR3 length equals 18 residues. With 0 bases clipped from V and 0 bases from J, the junction kept 6 bases outside the gene matches. Germline V gives CDR1 SGHRS, CDR2 YFSETQ. CDR3: CASSLDPGQSSYNSPLHF. The CDR3 DNA sequence: TGCGCCAGCAGCTTGGACCCGGGACAGAGCTCCTATAATTCACCCCTCCACTTT.

This chain links TRBV7-2 with TRBJ1-1, with D hard to call. The V and J ends lost 3 bases and 1 base respectively, with 9 bases between them. This CDR3 comprises 14 residues. Germline loops: CDR1 SGHTA, CDR2 FQGNSA. The CDR3 here is CASSFLDRNTEAFF. The CDR3 coding sequence is TGTGCCAGCAGCTTCCTCGACCGGAACACTGAAGCTTTCTTT.

Remarks on this clone: With only one base between it and a far larger clone, this is likely a read error. This chain joins TRBV5-5 and TRBJ2-7; D is undetermined. V was trimmed by 2 bases and J by 1 base, leaving 7 bases between them. This CDR3 contains 13 residues. The V gene's germline CDR1 is SGHKS and CDR2 YYEKEE (reference sequence). CDR3 sequence: CASSLVGSYEQYF. CDR3 bases: TGTGCCAGCAGCTTAGTAGGATCCTACGAGCAGTACTTC.

The rearrangement uses TRBV3-1 (or the pseudogene TRBV3-2) and TRBJ1-6, with no clear D. The CDR3 runs 14 residues. The germline V gene has CDR1 LGHDT and CDR2 YNNKEL (reference sequence). The V end lost 4 bases, the J end lost 14 bases, and 18 bases lay between the germline ends. CDR3 protein: CASSPYWDTRALHF. The CDR3 DNA reads TGTGCCAGCAGCCCTTACTGGGATACACGTGCCCTCCACTTT.

The chain combines TRBV6-2 or TRBV6-3 with TRBJ1-5; D is undetermined. V was pared by 2 bases and J by 0 bases, with 17 bases between. The germline V gene has CDR1 MNHEY and CDR2 SVGEGT. The length of the CDR3 is 18 residues. The CDR3, as DNA: TGTGCCAGCAGTTACCCGCTGTCGGGAGTACGTAGCAATCAGCCCCAGCATTTT. Translated, it gives CASSYPLSGVRSNQPQHF.

The J gene is TRBJ2-7, the V gene TRBV7-2; 7 bases fit TRBD2. This CDR3 is 17 amino acids long. Trimming took 5 bases from V and 2 from J; bases not matched to a gene: 15. Germline V gene data show CDR1 as SGHTA and CDR2 as FQGNSA. CDR3 nucleotides: TGTGCCAGCAGCAAGCGAAGACAGACTAGCCTGGCCTACGAGCAGTACTTC. This translates into CASSKRRQTSLAYEQYF.

This CDR3 is CASIWEQGISPLHF. CDR3 DNA sequence: TGTGCCAGCATCTGGGAGCAGGGGATTTCACCCCTCCACTTT. The chain uses TRBV2 and TRBJ1-6; a weak D match, TRBD1 (6 bases). CDR3 size: 14 residues. The V and J ends lost 7 bases and 9 bases respectively, with 16 bases between them. Per the germline V gene, CDR1 is SNHLY and CDR2 is FYNNEI.

This rearrangement joins TRBV19 to TRBJ1-5; TRBD1 matches at 7 bases. The germline gives CDR1 LNHDA, CDR2 SQIVND (reference sequence). J was trimmed by 5 bases and V by 1 base; bases with no gene match: 8. The CDR3 runs 16 residues. CDR3 DNA sequence: TGTGCCAGTAGTATAGCCGGGACAGAGGGTCATCAGCCCCAGCATTTT. It yields the protein CASSIAGTEGHQPQHF.

The chain is built from TRBV6-1 and TRBJ2-3; maybe TRBD1 (5 bases). The V end was cut by 1 base, the J end by 4 bases, with 15 bases between. CDR1 is MNHNS and CDR2 is SASEGT in the germline V gene. The CDR3 length is 16 residues. Here the CDR3 DNA reads TGTGCCAGCAGTGAAGAAGGTAGACAGTGGGCAGATACGCAGTATTTT. Translated: CASSEEGRQWADTQYF.

This clone was found once. The chain uses TRBV27 and TRBJ2-7; 8 positions agree with TRBD2. Germline V gives CDR1 MNHEY, CDR2 SMNVEV (reference sequence). The CDR3 consists of 13 residues. V lost 5 bases, J lost 5 bases, and 5 bases stayed unmatched. CDR3 coding DNA: TGTGCCAGCAGTGGCGGGAGGTCTAACGAGCAGTACTTC. Its protein product is CASSGGRSNEQYF.

This sequence joins TRBV3-1 (or the pseudogene TRBV3-2) and TRBJ2-7, with 7 bases aligning to TRBD1. The CDR3 consists of 13 residues. After removal of 8 bases from V and 3 bases from J, the junction contained 7 bases not matched to a gene. From germline, CDR1 is LGHDT and CDR2 YNNKEL (reference sequence). CDR3 nucleotide sequence: TGTGCCAGCCGCAGGACAGGCGACTACGAGCAGTACTTC. It translates to CASRRTGDYEQYF.

The chain joins TRBV5-1 to TRBJ1-2; D ambiguous. Germline V gene sequence: CDR1 SGHRS, CDR2 YFSETQ. The length of the CDR3 is 12 residues. V gave up 3 bases and J gave up 8 bases, with 11 bases separating them. This CDR3 reads CASSSPKVGYTF. Written as DNA, the CDR3 is TGCGCCAGCAGCTCTCCGAAGGTCGGCTACACCTTC.

The chain joins TRBV13 to TRBJ1-2; D is possibly TRBD1 (6 bases). The CDR3 runs 16 residues. Germline CDR1 is PRHDT and CDR2 is FYEKMQ (reference sequence). Trimming left V 0 bases short and J 2 bases short, with 13 bases between. CDR3 sequence (DNA): TGTGCCAGCAGCTTAGGCCTTGGGGGCCGAAACTATGGCTACACCTTC. Amino acid sequence: CASSLGLGGRNYGYTF. Drawing the rest from reference TRBV13 and TRBJ1-2, the complete variable domain is AAGVIQSPRHLIKEKRETATLKCYPIPRHDTVYWYQQGPGQDPQFLISFYEKMQSDKGSIPDRFSAQQFSDYHSELNMSSLELGDSALYFCASSLGLGGRNYGYTFGSGTRLTVV.

The chain recombines TRBV7-9 with TRBJ2-5, with TRBD2 identical over 9 bases. CDR1 is SEHNR and CDR2 is FQNEAQ in the germline V gene (reference sequence). This CDR3 has 15 residues. The trim removed 5 bases at V and 5 bases at J, leaving 9 bases unmatched. CDR3: CASSPRTSVGETQYF. DNA for the CDR3: TGTGCCAGCAGCCCTCGGACTAGCGTTGGTGAGACCCAGTACTTC.

About this clone itself: At one end, the junction sequence differs from germline, possibly due to a read error. The V call is TRBV7-9, the J call TRBJ2-7, with 7 bases fitting TRBD2. CDR1 is SEHNR and CDR2 is FQNEAQ in the germline V gene (reference sequence). The CDR3 has 13 amino acids. The CDR3 loop is CASSLVASGEWDF. In DNA form, the CDR3 reads TGTGCCAGCAGCTTAGTGGCTAGCGGCGAGTGGGACTTC.

CDR3: CASSSSSRGLGQPQHF. In DNA form, the CDR3 reads TGTGCCAGCAGTTCCTCTTCGAGGGGGCTCGGTCAGCCCCAGCATTTT. The V gene is TRBV6-5, the J gene TRBJ1-5; TRBD1 agrees at 7 bases. With V trimmed by 4 bases and J by 6 bases, 12 bases remained unmatched. Germline CDR1 reads MNHEY; CDR2 reads SVGAGI. CDR3 length: 16 amino acids.

The chain combines TRBV7-3 with TRBJ1-1, with D perhaps TRBD1 (5 bases). Germline CDR1 and CDR2: SGHTA and FQGTGA. The V end lost 6 bases, the J end lost 3 bases, and 11 bases lay between the germline ends. The CDR3 consists of 13 residues. The CDR3 DNA is TGTGCCAGCAGTGATGGGGCAGACACTGAAGCTTTCTTT. It yields the protein CASSDGADTEAFF.

V and J are TRBV7-2 and TRBJ2-4, with D hard to call. The CDR3 has 15 amino acids. Trimming removed 2 bases at V and 1 base at J, with 9 bases between. CDR1 SGHTA and CDR2 FQGNSA come from the germline V gene. The CDR3 loop reads CASSLRHHAKNIQYF. The CDR3 DNA reads as TGTGCCAGCAGCTTAAGGCACCATGCCAAAAACATTCAGTACTTC.

The chain couples TRBV5-1 to TRBJ2-1; 8 nucleotides align to TRBD1. This CDR3 contains 16 residues. The V gene's germline CDR1 is SGHRS and CDR2 YFSETQ. The junction had 6 bases not matched to a gene; V was cut back by 0 bases and J by 4 bases. The DNA of the CDR3 is TGCGCCAGCAGCTTGGCCGCACAGGGGGGATACAATGAGCAGTTCTTC. It specifies CASSLAAQGGYNEQFF.

This chain connects TRBV5-6 to TRBJ1-2; D might be TRBD1 (6 bases). V was trimmed by 2 bases and J by 1 base, leaving 9 bases between them. The CDR3 runs 14 residues. The V gene's germline CDR1 is SGHDT and CDR2 YYEEEE. As DNA, the CDR3 is TGTGCCAGCAGCTTACGGGGGCTTAACTATGGCTACACCTTC. This codes for CASSLRGLNYGYTF.

The V gene is TRBV4-3, the J gene TRBJ1-5; D perhaps matches TRBD1 (5 bases). The germline gives CDR1 LGHNA, CDR2 YSLEER. The CDR3 runs to 17 residues. Trimming removed 4 bases at V and 7 bases at J, with 23 bases between. The CDR3 loop is CASSRPTAWGGRQPQHF. CDR3 DNA: TGCGCCAGCAGCCGCCCCACAGCATGGGGGGGGAGGCAGCCCCAGCATTTT.

The V and J genes are TRBV4-3 and TRBJ2-7; TRBD1 aligns across 9 bases. Germline CDR1 is LGHNA and CDR2 is YSLEER. Trimming at V came to 3 bases and at J to 1 base, leaving 4 bases not matched to a gene. CDR3 length: 15 amino acids. As DNA, the CDR3 is TGCGCCAGCAGCCAGGGGACAGGGCTGTCCTACGAGCAGTACTTC. Protein product: CASSQGTGLSYEQYF.